Shown below are 23 T cell receptor beta chains from a single sample sequenced in a study of cytomegalovirus exposure and HLA in healthy donors (dated by TCRdb to 2016 to 2017). Library preparation used the immunoSEQ multiplex PCR assay. For the multiplex PCR, a mixture combining 60 forward primers for TCR Vbeta segments and 13 reverse primers for TCR Jbeta segments was used. This is the immuneACCESS table as TCRdb keeps it, with only in-frame sequences that have V and J called. A part of the clones is gone; compared with another copy, unresolved V genes explain less than half, and the rest is unexplained. Across this sample there are about 60,000 clones, with approximately 77% seen only once. Together, the top ten hold approximately 3.4% of the sample. Specimen: PBMCs. The receptors derive from a woman aged 35 to 49 in good health and CMV-seropositive.

The CDR3 sequence: CASSGTGGQGGETQYF. As DNA, the CDR3 is TGTGCCAGCAGCGGGACGGGGGGGCAGGGAGGAGAGACCCAGTACTTC. The chain couples TRBV9 to TRBJ2-5; 8 bases are a match to TRBD2. This CDR3 has 16 residues. Germline lookup yields CDR1 SGDLS and CDR2 YYNGEE. Trimming cost V 3 bases and J 4 bases; bases outside gene matches: 11.

V is TRBV29-1 and J is TRBJ2-3; D gene uncertain. This CDR3 region has 15 residues. The V gene's germline CDR1 is SQVTM and CDR2 ANQGSEA. V was clipped by 1 base and J by 2 bases, with 13 bases between them. The CDR3 sequence: CSVEGRTLPTDTQYF. In DNA form, the CDR3 reads TGCAGCGTTGAAGGTAGAACTCTTCCCACAGATACGCAGTATTTT.

This chain joins TRBV4-1 and TRBJ2-7, with D maybe TRBD1 (6 bases). The CDR3 runs to 12 residues. V was pared by 0 bases and J by 8 bases, with 8 bases between. Germline loops: CDR1 MGHRA, CDR2 YSYEKL. The CDR3 loop reads CASSQDRDKQYF. In nucleotides, the CDR3 is TGCGCCAGCAGCCAAGATCGGGACAAGCAGTACTTC.

The chain links TRBV25-1 to TRBJ1-1, with D tentatively TRBD1 (5 bases). Germline assignment: CDR1 MGHDK and CDR2 SYGVNS. The CDR3 is 15 residues long. The germline V and J ends were trimmed by 2 bases and 1 base, with 11 bases remaining between them. This chain's CDR3 is CASSEMGGGNTEAFF. The CDR3 region has the DNA TGTGCCAGCAGTGAAATGGGGGGAGGGAACACTGAAGCTTTCTTT.

This chain links TRBV7-9 with TRBJ1-1, with D perhaps matching TRBD1 (5 bases). V was pared by 6 bases and J by 11 bases, with 19 bases between. The CDR3 length is 13 residues. The germline gives CDR1 SEHNR, CDR2 FQNEAQ (reference sequence). The CDR3 region has the DNA TGTGCCAGCAGTGACACTGCCTCGGGGGGGGCTTTCTTT. It codes for CASSDTASGGAFF.

V and J are TRBV27 and TRBJ1-5, with D perhaps matching TRBD1 (6 bases). CDR1 is MNHEY, CDR2 SMNVEV, per germline (reference sequence). V lost 3 bases and J 2 bases, leaving 11 bases between the germline ends. The CDR3 totals 15 residues. The chain's CDR3 is CASSFGGAGNQPQHF. The CDR3 DNA is TGTGCCAGCAGTTTTGGGGGGGCCGGCAATCAGCCCCAGCATTTT.

The chain uses TRBV7-9 and TRBJ2-7; D ambiguous. The V end was cut by 0 bases, the J end by 3 bases, with 9 bases between. The CDR3 loop spans 14 amino acids. In germline, CDR1 is SEHNR, CDR2 FQNEAQ (reference sequence). In nucleotides, the CDR3 is TGTGCCAGCAGCTTAGCGACACCTTTCTACGAGCAGTACTTC. Its protein is CASSLATPFYEQYF.

This clone was counted only a few times. The CDR3 region is CASSLQGLYEQYF. In nucleotides, the CDR3 is TGTGCCAGCAGCTTACAAGGACTCTACGAGCAGTACTTC. The V call is TRBV13, the J call TRBJ2-7; D is possibly TRBD2 (5 bases). The CDR3 has 13 residues. Trimming pared 2 bases from V and 3 bases from J, leaving 8 bases between. CDR1 and CDR2 (germline): PRHDT, FYEKMQ (reference sequence). Filled out from reference TRBV13 and TRBJ2-7, the complete variable domain reads AAGVIQSPRHLIKEKRETATLKCYPIPRHDTVYWYQQGPGQDPQFLISFYEKMQSDKGSIPDRFSAQQFSDYHSELNMSSLELGDSALYFCASSLQGLYEQYFGPGTRLTVT.

By share, this clone counts as medium-sized (0.01 to 0.1%). V usage is TRBV7-8 and J usage is TRBJ2-3, with 12 bases fitting TRBD1. The V and J ends lost 6 bases and 3 bases, in that order; junction bases with no gene match: 13. The CDR3 runs 18 residues. Germline CDR1 is SGHVS and CDR2 is FQNEAQ. This CDR3 reads CASSSSGTGGMGTDTQYF. CDR3 sequence (DNA): TGTGCCAGCAGTTCATCCGGGACAGGGGGCATGGGGACAGATACGCAGTATTTT.

The chain has TRBV4-3 and TRBJ1-5; D perhaps matches TRBD1 (5 bases). The CDR3 spans 13 residues. The germline gives CDR1 LGHNA, CDR2 YSLEER. Deletions cut 4 bases from V and 8 bases from J, with 12 bases between. The CDR3 DNA reads TGCGCCAGCAGCCGGCAAGGGGAGGAGCCCCAGCATTTT. Its translation: CASSRQGEEPQHF.

V gene TRBV9 combines with J gene TRBJ1-1; D is uncertain. The V and J ends lost 2 bases and 3 bases respectively, with 11 bases between them. Germline lookup yields CDR1 SGDLS and CDR2 YYNGEE. The CDR3 loop spans 14 amino acids. The CDR3 DNA reads TGTGCCAGCAGCGTTCGACAAAGAGACACTGAAGCTTTCTTT. Protein: CASSVRQRDTEAFF.

The rearrangement uses TRBV6-1 and TRBJ2-7; D perhaps matches TRBD2 (6 bases). CDR1 and CDR2 (germline): MNHNS, SASEGT. Deletions cut 6 bases from V and 4 bases from J, with 19 bases between. This CDR3 region has 15 residues. CDR3 region: CASRIQRGRAYEQYF. In nucleotides, the CDR3 is TGTGCCAGCAGAATACAACGGGGGAGAGCGTACGAGCAGTACTTC.

V usage is TRBV5-6 and J usage is TRBJ2-5; a weak D match, TRBD2 (5 bases). The CDR3 runs 17 residues. V was shortened by 3 bases and J by 3 bases, with 21 bases between the two germline ends. CDR1 and CDR2 (germline): SGHDT, YYEEEE. Written as DNA, the CDR3 is TGTGCCAGCAGCTCATGGAGGTCGTTTGGAAGCGAAGAGACCCAGTACTTC. Its protein product is CASSSWRSFGSEETQYF.

The chain links TRBV5-1 to TRBJ1-6; 7 bases line up with TRBD1. Trimming cost V 0 bases and J 6 bases; bases outside gene matches: 3. CDR1 SGHRS and CDR2 YFSETQ come from the germline V gene. The CDR3 consists of 15 residues. DNA for the CDR3: TGCGCCAGCAGCTTGGGGGCAGGGGGTAATTCACCCCTCCACTTT. It specifies CASSLGAGGNSPLHF.

This chain uses TRBV5-8 with TRBJ1-2, with D possibly TRBD1 on 6 matching bases. The V end was cut by 6 bases, the J end by 4 bases, with 16 bases between. The CDR3 is 14 amino acids. In germline, CDR1 is SGHTS, CDR2 YDEGEE. The CDR3 DNA is TGTGCCAGCACAGAGCCAGGGGTGGGCTATGGCTACACCTTC. Its protein product is CASTEPGVGYGYTF.

In this sample, this clone turned up a few times. V and J are TRBV6-1 and TRBJ2-1; 8 nucleotides line up with TRBD2. The CDR3 loop spans 17 amino acids. Per the germline V gene, CDR1 is MNHNS and CDR2 is SASEGT. The V gene end was trimmed by 2 bases and the J gene end by 8 bases; junction bases not matched to a gene: 14. CDR3 sequence reads: CASSEPAGGGDFHEQFF. CDR3 DNA: TGTGCCAGCAGTGAACCCGCGGGGGGAGGGGATTTCCATGAGCAGTTCTTC.

The gene calls are TRBV2 and TRBJ1-1; D is undetermined. Between the trimmed V and J ends, which lost 7 bases and 1 base, there was a span of 10 bases. In germline, CDR1 is SNHLY, CDR2 FYNNEI. The CDR3 extends over 13 amino acids. Written as DNA, the CDR3 is TGTGCCAGCAACGAGGGCTGGAACACTGAAGCTTTCTTT. Its translation: CASNEGWNTEAFF. Using reference TRBV2 and TRBJ1-1 for the parts outside the CDR3, the full variable domain is EPEVTQTPSHQVTQMGQEVILRCVPISNHLYFYWYRQILGQKVEFLVSFYNNEISEKSEIFDDQFSVERPDGSNFTLKIRSTKLEDSAMYFCASNEGWNTEAFFGQGTRLTVV.

The genes are TRBV5-1 and TRBJ2-5; a possible D gene is TRBD1 (5 bases). Germline V gives CDR1 SGHRS, CDR2 YFSETQ. The CDR3 extends over 13 amino acids. Trimming shortened V by 0 bases and J by 2 bases, and 5 bases separated the two germline ends. CDR3 coding DNA: TGCGCCAGCAGCTTGGGACAGCAAGAGACCCAGTACTTC. It codes for CASSLGQQETQYF.

V is TRBV4-1 and J is TRBJ1-6; 7 bases are a match to TRBD1. This CDR3 is 15 amino acids long. With V trimmed by 1 base and J by 5 bases, 2 bases remained unmatched. Per the germline V gene, CDR1 is MGHRA and CDR2 is YSYEKL. CDR3 loop: CASSQGQGDNSPLHF. The CDR3, as DNA: TGCGCCAGCAGCCAAGGACAGGGCGATAATTCACCCCTCCACTTT.

This clone was observed once. The gene calls are TRBV5-1 and TRBJ2-2; D remains unclear. The ends were cut back, 2 bases at V and 7 bases at J, with 9 bases in the middle. CDR1 is SGHRS, CDR2 YFSETQ, per germline. The CDR3 extends over 13 amino acids. CDR3 region: CASSFGYIGELFF. The DNA of the CDR3 is TGCGCCAGCAGCTTCGGGTACATCGGGGAGCTGTTTTTT. Based on the CDR3 plus reference TRBV5-1 and TRBJ2-2, the full variable domain is KAGVTQTPRYLIKTRGQQVTLSCSPISGHRSVSWYQQTPGQGLQFLFEYFSETQRNKGNFPGRFSGRQFSNSRSEMNVSTLELGDSALYLCASSFGYIGELFFGEGSRLTVL.

J is TRBJ1-1 and V is TRBV5-1, with 9 bases identical to TRBD1. CDR3 length: 14 amino acids. Germline loops: CDR1 SGHRS, CDR2 YFSETQ. The J segment lost 3 bases and the V segment lost 3 bases, leaving 3 bases of the junction unmatched. In DNA, the CDR3 is TGCGCCAGCAGCTCGAGGGACAGGGACACTGAAGCTTTCTTT. It encodes CASSSRDRDTEAFF.

This chain joins TRBV11-3 and TRBJ1-1; no clear D. Trimming took off 1 base at V and 5 bases at J, with 8 bases between the two ends. The CDR3 covers 13 residues. CDR1 SGHNT and CDR2 YENEEA come from the germline V gene. The CDR3 coding sequence is TGTGCCAGCAGCTTAGCCTCGGGAACTGAAGCTTTCTTT. Translated, it gives CASSLASGTEAFF. Together with reference TRBV11-3 and TRBJ1-1, the CDR3 gives the full variable domain: EAGVVQSPRYKIIEKKQPVAFWCNPISGHNTLYWYLQNLGQGPELLIRYENEEAVDDSQLPKDRFSAERLKGVDSTLKIQPAELGDSAVYLCASSLASGTEAFFGQGTRLTVV.

Sample share makes this clone medium-sized. The V gene is TRBV19, the J gene TRBJ2-7; a weak D match, TRBD1 (6 bases). CDR1 LNHDA and CDR2 SQIVND come from the germline V gene (reference sequence). The CDR3 totals 13 residues. Trimming left V 4 bases short and J 5 bases short, with 12 bases between. In DNA, the CDR3 is TGTGCCAGTAGTAGGATAGCAGGGGACGAGCAGTACTTC. This encodes CASSRIAGDEQYF.